A selection of T cell receptor beta chains follows, all from one sample in a study of PD-L1 blockade in urothelial cancer. Method: immunoSEQ multiplex PCR; TCRdb's copy keeps in-frame clones and lacks some. The profile covers tens of thousands of clones, with 82% appearing a single time and around 18% taken by the ten largest. The input for sequencing was PBMCs, taken around atezolizumab (anti-PD-L1) treatment. These TCRs come from a man aged 60 to 75 with urothelial cancer. The CDR3 runs from the conserved cysteine through the conserved F or W. Fields, in order: J gene, V gene, clone size, D gene, CDR3 DNA, CDR3 protein. A D gene is named only where the DNA matches it firmly. The size of a clone is reported for some rows only, either as once, few or many, or as a class for expanded clones.

j_call: TRBJ2-3; v_call: TRBV2; clone_size: NA; d_call: TRBD1; cdr3_nt: TGTGCCAGCACCAAAAGGACAGGGGGATTCACAGATACGCAGTATTTT; cdr3_aa: CASTKRTGGFTDTQYF
j_call: TRBJ1-1; v_call: TRBV21-1; clone_size: NA; d_call: NA; cdr3_nt: TGTGCCAGCAGCAAAGCTTCCTACAGGGGGGCAAGGAACACTGAAGCTTTCTTT; cdr3_aa: CASSKASYRGARNTEAFF
j_call: TRBJ2-1; v_call: TRBV9; clone_size: NA; d_call: NA; cdr3_nt: TGTGCCAGCAGCGCGCTTATTCGGACCAAGGGGAATGAGCAGTTCTTC; cdr3_aa: CASSALIRTKGNEQFF
j_call: TRBJ1-4; v_call: TRBV6-6; clone_size: NA; d_call: TRBD1; cdr3_nt: TGTGCCAGCAGTTACTCTGGACAGGGGTCCGAAAAACTGTTTTTT; cdr3_aa: CASSYSGQGSEKLFF
j_call: TRBJ1-2; v_call: TRBV2; clone_size: NA; d_call: TRBD1; cdr3_nt: TGTGCCAGCAGTGGGACAGGGGGCGGCTACACCTTC; cdr3_aa: CASSGTGGGYTF
j_call: TRBJ2-7; v_call: TRBV5-1; clone_size: NA; d_call: TRBD1; cdr3_nt: TGCGCCAGCAGCTGGGGACAGGCCCCCGACGAGCAGTACTTC; cdr3_aa: CASSWGQAPDEQYF
j_call: TRBJ2-7; v_call: TRBV5-4; clone_size: NA; d_call: TRBD2; cdr3_nt: TGTGCCAGCAGCAATCTAGCGGGGGGGCACGAGCAGTACTTC; cdr3_aa: CASSNLAGGHEQYF
j_call: TRBJ1-1; v_call: TRBV19; clone_size: NA; d_call: TRBD1; cdr3_nt: TGTGCCAGTAGTATCTTGGCCGGAGGGACAGGCCGTGATGGAGCTTTCTTT; cdr3_aa: CASSILAGGTGRDGAFF
j_call: TRBJ1-3; v_call: TRBV29-1; clone_size: few; d_call: NA; cdr3_nt: TGCAGCGTTTCTCAGGGTTACGGAAACACCATATATTTT; cdr3_aa: CSVSQGYGNTIYF
j_call: TRBJ2-7; v_call: TRBV5-5; clone_size: NA; d_call: TRBD2; cdr3_nt: TGTGCCAGCAGCTCGGGGGGGATTAGCTCCTACGAGCAGTACTTC; cdr3_aa: CASSSGGISSYEQYF
j_call: TRBJ1-1; v_call: TRBV2; clone_size: NA; d_call: TRBD1; cdr3_nt: TGTGCCAGCAGTCCGACAGGGGGGCCGAACACTGAAGCTTTCTTT; cdr3_aa: CASSPTGGPNTEAFF
j_call: TRBJ1-4; v_call: TRBV27; clone_size: NA; d_call: TRBD1; cdr3_nt: TGTGCCAGCGGACAGGGGGCGGGGGAAAAACTGTTTTTT; cdr3_aa: CASGQGAGEKLFF
j_call: TRBJ1-2; v_call: TRBV6-6; clone_size: NA; d_call: NA; cdr3_nt: TGTGCCAGCAGTTACTCGACTTCAGGGTCGGAAGGCTACACCTTC; cdr3_aa: CASSYSTSGSEGYTF
j_call: TRBJ2-7; v_call: TRBV6-1; clone_size: NA; d_call: TRBD1; cdr3_nt: TGTGCCAGCAGTGAGGGTAGGGGGCTCTACGAGCAGTACTTC; cdr3_aa: CASSEGRGLYEQYF
j_call: TRBJ1-4; v_call: TRBV6-5; clone_size: once; d_call: NA; cdr3_nt: TGTGCCAGCACCTCCACCACGGGTGAAAAACTGTTTTTT; cdr3_aa: CASTSTTGEKLFF
j_call: TRBJ2-3; v_call: TRBV2; clone_size: once; d_call: TRBD1; cdr3_nt: TGTGCCAGCAGGGGGACAGTCAGCACAGATACGCAGTATTTT; cdr3_aa: CASRGTVSTDTQYF
j_call: TRBJ1-2; v_call: TRBV28; clone_size: few; d_call: TRBD1; cdr3_nt: TGTGCCAGCAGCTCCGGGACAGGCGGCCCAACGGGGTATGGCTACACCTTC; cdr3_aa: CASSSGTGGPTGYGYTF
j_call: TRBJ2-1; v_call: TRBV6-5; clone_size: few; d_call: TRBD2; cdr3_nt: TGTGCCAGCAGTTTCCGACTAGCGGGTTACAATGAGCAGTTCTTC; cdr3_aa: CASSFRLAGYNEQFF
j_call: TRBJ1-4; v_call: TRBV4-1; clone_size: NA; d_call: TRBD1; cdr3_nt: TGCGCCAGCAGCCAGAGGATGGGGGGACAGGGAAATGAAAAACTGTTTTTT; cdr3_aa: CASSQRMGGQGNEKLFF
j_call: TRBJ2-7; v_call: TRBV5-6; clone_size: NA; d_call: TRBD1; cdr3_nt: TGTGCCAGCAGCTGGACAGGACTCCCCTACGAGCAGTACTTC; cdr3_aa: CASSWTGLPYEQYF
j_call: TRBJ1-1; v_call: TRBV27; clone_size: once; d_call: NA; cdr3_nt: TGTGCCAGCAGCCCATTGAGGAGGGACTCGCTTGAAGCTTTCTTT; cdr3_aa: CASSPLRRDSLEAFF
j_call: TRBJ2-3; v_call: TRBV7-3; clone_size: NA; d_call: TRBD2; cdr3_nt: TGTGCCAGCACCAAGACTAGCGGGGTTAGCACAGATACGCAGTATTTT; cdr3_aa: CASTKTSGVSTDTQYF
j_call: TRBJ2-7; v_call: TRBV5-4; clone_size: NA; d_call: NA; cdr3_nt: TGTGCCAGCAGCTCGGGACTGAGCTACGAGCAGTACTTC; cdr3_aa: CASSSGLSYEQYF
j_call: TRBJ1-3; v_call: TRBV18; clone_size: NA; d_call: TRBD1; cdr3_nt: TGTGCCAGCTCACCACTAGGACAGGGACTTGGAAACACCATATATTTT; cdr3_aa: CASSPLGQGLGNTIYF
j_call: TRBJ1-6; v_call: TRBV19; clone_size: few; d_call: NA; cdr3_nt: TGTGCCAGCTGGGAGGGGGTTGGTTCACCCCTCCACTTT; cdr3_aa: CASWEGVGSPLHF
j_call: TRBJ2-1; v_call: TRBV5-8; clone_size: NA; d_call: TRBD2; cdr3_nt: TGTGCCAGCAGCAGCGGGGAGTCCTCCTACAATGAGCAGTTCTTC; cdr3_aa: CASSSGESSYNEQFF
j_call: TRBJ2-7; v_call: TRBV4-2; clone_size: once; d_call: TRBD1; cdr3_nt: TGTGCCAGCAGGCAAAATTCGGGACAGGAGTTTGCCGAGCAGTACTTC; cdr3_aa: CASRQNSGQEFAEQYF
j_call: TRBJ2-5; v_call: TRBV6-6; clone_size: NA; d_call: NA; cdr3_nt: TGTGCCAGCAGTTACTCGTCCGAGGGAGAGACCCAGTACTTC; cdr3_aa: CASSYSSEGETQYF
j_call: TRBJ2-7; v_call: TRBV5-1; clone_size: NA; d_call: NA; cdr3_nt: TGCGCCAGCAGCTTGGAGGGGTACTACGAGCAGTACTTC; cdr3_aa: CASSLEGYYEQYF
j_call: TRBJ1-6; v_call: TRBV6-1; clone_size: NA; d_call: TRBD1; cdr3_nt: TGTGCCAGCACAGCAGGGGGAGGTAATTCACCCCTCCACTTT; cdr3_aa: CASTAGGGNSPLHF
j_call: TRBJ2-7; v_call: TRBV6-6; clone_size: few; d_call: NA; cdr3_nt: TGTGCCAGCAGTATAGGGGGGGCCTACGAGCAGTACTTC; cdr3_aa: CASSIGGAYEQYF
j_call: TRBJ1-1; v_call: TRBV6-1; clone_size: NA; d_call: NA; cdr3_nt: TGTGCCAGCAGTGCACAGGGTGCGGTGAACACTGAAGCTTTCTTT; cdr3_aa: CASSAQGAVNTEAFF
j_call: TRBJ2-7; v_call: TRBV2; clone_size: NA; d_call: NA; cdr3_nt: TGTGCCAGCAGTGAAGCCATGACAGTTTTTGGAACTTACGAGCAGTACTTC; cdr3_aa: CASSEAMTVFGTYEQYF
j_call: TRBJ2-7; v_call: TRBV2; clone_size: once; d_call: NA; cdr3_nt: TGTGCCAGCAACGGGGAACCCTACGAGCAGTACTTC; cdr3_aa: CASNGEPYEQYF
j_call: TRBJ2-1; v_call: TRBV7-2; clone_size: NA; d_call: NA; cdr3_nt: TGTGCCAGCAGCTTAGCCACACCCTCCTACAATGAGCAGTTCTTC; cdr3_aa: CASSLATPSYNEQFF
j_call: TRBJ1-1; v_call: TRBV11-2; clone_size: NA; d_call: TRBD1; cdr3_nt: TGTGCCAGCAGGGGACAGGGGGCTCAAGGCACTGAAGCTTTCTTT; cdr3_aa: CASRGQGAQGTEAFF
j_call: TRBJ2-1; v_call: TRBV7-8; clone_size: NA; d_call: NA; cdr3_nt: TGTGCCAGCAGCTATATTGGGGGGGCCCGGGATGAGCAGTTCTTC; cdr3_aa: CASSYIGGARDEQFF
j_call: TRBJ1-1; v_call: TRBV20-1; clone_size: NA; d_call: NA; cdr3_nt: TGCAGTGCTACTGACAGGACTGAAGCTTTCTTT; cdr3_aa: CSATDRTEAFF
j_call: TRBJ2-5; v_call: TRBV7-9; clone_size: once; d_call: NA; cdr3_nt: TGTGCCAGCGCAGGGCAGGAGGAGACCCAGTACTTC; cdr3_aa: CASAGQEETQYF
j_call: TRBJ2-7; v_call: TRBV5-1; clone_size: NA; d_call: NA; cdr3_nt: TGCGCCAGCAGCAGGACATTCCCAAACGACCTCACGCCCTACGAGCAGTACTTC; cdr3_aa: CASSRTFPNDLTPYEQYF
j_call: TRBJ1-5; v_call: TRBV28; clone_size: once; d_call: TRBD1; cdr3_nt: TGTGCCAGCACCCTTCCGGGACAGTTCCCGAAGCCCCAGCATTTT; cdr3_aa: CASTLPGQFPKPQHF
j_call: TRBJ2-2; v_call: TRBV9; clone_size: NA; d_call: TRBD1; cdr3_nt: TGTGCCAGCAGCGGCCGGGACAGGGGCCTTTCCGGGGAGCTGTTTTTT; cdr3_aa: CASSGRDRGLSGELFF
j_call: TRBJ2-3; v_call: TRBV5-1; clone_size: NA; d_call: TRBD1; cdr3_nt: TGCGCCACCCTAAATTCCGGGACAGAGGATACGCAGTATTTT; cdr3_aa: CATLNSGTEDTQYF
j_call: TRBJ2-7; v_call: TRBV9; clone_size: once; d_call: NA; cdr3_nt: TGTGCCAGCAGCCCCGTTGCAGTCCTGTCCTACGAGCAGTACTTC; cdr3_aa: CASSPVAVLSYEQYF
j_call: TRBJ1-1; v_call: TRBV25-1; clone_size: NA; d_call: NA; cdr3_nt: TGTGCCAGCAGGAGGACCATAACAGGCTCCGAAGCTTTCTTT; cdr3_aa: CASRRTITGSEAFF
j_call: TRBJ2-5; v_call: TRBV7-2; clone_size: NA; d_call: TRBD2; cdr3_nt: TGTGCCAGCAGCTTAGGCGGGGGGGGAAGGCTAGAGACCCAGTACTTC; cdr3_aa: CASSLGGGGRLETQYF
j_call: TRBJ2-5; v_call: TRBV28; clone_size: NA; d_call: NA; cdr3_nt: TGTGCCAGCAGTTTTCACAGAGAGACCCAGTACTTC; cdr3_aa: CASSFHRETQYF
j_call: TRBJ2-7; v_call: TRBV27; clone_size: NA; d_call: NA; cdr3_nt: TGTGCCAGCAGAAAGGGGTGGTACGAGCAGTACTTC; cdr3_aa: CASRKGWYEQYF
j_call: TRBJ1-3; v_call: TRBV28; clone_size: NA; d_call: NA; cdr3_nt: TGTGCCAGCAGTTTATTATCAGGCCCGACCTCTGGAAACACCATATATTTT; cdr3_aa: CASSLLSGPTSGNTIYF
j_call: TRBJ1-3; v_call: TRBV6-5; clone_size: once; d_call: NA; cdr3_nt: TGTGCCAGCAGTTCCTTGGGGGCGCCCGGAAACACCATATATTTT; cdr3_aa: CASSSLGAPGNTIYF
j_call: TRBJ2-5; v_call: TRBV7-9; clone_size: NA; d_call: NA; cdr3_nt: TGTGCCAGCAGCTTCTCCAGGACTCGGGGGGAGACCCAGTACTTC; cdr3_aa: CASSFSRTRGETQYF
j_call: TRBJ1-6; v_call: TRBV7-8; clone_size: few; d_call: NA; cdr3_nt: TGTGCCAGCAGCCCCAACAGAGTGAGCTCCTATAATTCACCCCTCCACTTT; cdr3_aa: CASSPNRVSSYNSPLHF
j_call: TRBJ2-1; v_call: TRBV5-1; clone_size: once; d_call: NA; cdr3_nt: TGCGCCAGCAGAATAATGTCGGGGGGCCGAGTAGCGGCACTTAATGAGCAGTTCTTC; cdr3_aa: CASRIMSGGRVAALNEQFF